The rows below give T cell receptor beta chains drawn from one sample of a study of blood T cells in healthy people across ages. TCRdb re-called the 5' RACE reads through MiXCR, storing one row per CDR3 protein. There are hundreds of thousands of distinct CDR3 sequences in the sample; 20% to 25% occur only once, and roughly 3.9% lies in the top ten. Sequencing was carried out using blood. The receptors shown here come from a man in his sixties or seventies in good health. The CDR3 runs from the conserved cysteine through the conserved F or W. The D gene is left open where the match is weak. Where a row states a size, it is once, few, many or the class of an expanded clone; other rows omit it.

V gene,CDR3 length,clone size,D gene,J gene,CDR3 DNA,CDR3 protein
TRBV6-5,14,many,TRBD1,TRBJ1-2,TGTGCCAGCAGTGTTCGACGGGGACAGAATGGCTACACCTTC,CASSVRRGQNGYTF
TRBV6-4,14,.,.,TRBJ2-4,TGTGCCAGCAGTGCCCAGGGGGGGGGAAACATTCAGTACTTC,CASSAQGGGNIQYF
TRBV29-1,14,many,TRBD1,TRBJ1-2,TGCAGCGTTGAACGTACCGGGACAGCCTATGGCTACACCTTC,CSVERTGTAYGYTF
TRBV24-1,16,few,.,TRBJ2-5,TGTGCCACCAGTGATTTTGGCAATCCCCTCCAAGAGACCCAGTACTTC,CATSDFGNPLQETQYF
TRBV20-1,13,.,TRBD1,TRBJ2-7,TGCAGTGCCCCTCCGGGACAGGGTTACGAGCAGTACTTC,CSAPPGQGYEQYF
TRBV7-9,15,few,.,TRBJ2-4,TGTGCCAGCGCGGGAACAGGTGAAGCCAAAAACATTCAGTACTTC,CASAGTGEAKNIQYF
TRBV4-2,15,.,.,TRBJ2-7,TGTGCCAGCAGCCAAGAGTGGCAGGGTTCCCACGAGCAGTACTTC,CASSQEWQGSHEQYF
TRBV7-9,12,few,.,TRBJ2-3,TGTGCCCTAGGGCTCCGCACAGATACGCAGTATTTT,CALGLRTDTQYF
TRBV5-1,14,.,.,TRBJ1-2,TGCGCCAGCAGCCTGGATGGGGGGGCGGATGGCTACACCTTC,CASSLDGGADGYTF
TRBV28,15,.,TRBD2,TRBJ2-2,TGTGCCAGCAGATTTAGCGGGACCTACACCGGGGAGCTGTTTTTT,CASRFSGTYTGELFF
TRBV3-1,14,.,.,TRBJ1-6,TGTGCCAGCAGCCAAGAACAGGGTGTCTCACCCCTCCACTTT,CASSQEQGVSPLHF
TRBV6-5,16,.,.,TRBJ1-1,TGTGCCAGCAGTTACTGGGGACACACAAGAAACACTGAAGCTTTCTTT,CASSYWGHTRNTEAFF
TRBV2,12,.,.,TRBJ2-2,TGTGCCAGCAGTGTAGGGGCCGGGGAGCTGTTTTTT,CASSVGAGELFF
TRBV6-5,11,.,.,TRBJ2-7,TGTGCCAGCAGGAACGGGGGCGAGCAGTACTTC,CASRNGGEQYF
TRBV20-1,13,.,.,TRBJ1-4,TGCAGTGCCTTGGACACCCAAAGCGAAAAACTGTTTTTT,CSALDTQSEKLFF
TRBV7-3,13,few,.,TRBJ2-3,TGTGCCAGCAGCTTGCACAGCACAGATACGCAGTATTTT,CASSLHSTDTQYF
TRBV11-2,15,.,TRBD1,TRBJ2-7,TGTGCCAGCAGCTTCGTACAGGGGGTTTCCTACGAGCAGTACTTC,CASSFVQGVSYEQYF
TRBV18,17,many,.,TRBJ2-1,TGTGCCAGCTCACCGGAGGGAGGACTTCTCTCATACAATGAGCAGTTCTTC,CASSPEGGLLSYNEQFF
TRBV27,15,.,.,TRBJ1-1,TGTGCCAGCAGTTTAATATGGGGGACTGGGGCTGAAGCTTTCTTT,CASSLIWGTGAEAFF
TRBV28,13,few,TRBD1,TRBJ2-7,TGTGCCAGCACCGGGACAGGGCTCTACGAGCAGTACTTC,CASTGTGLYEQYF
TRBV20-1,14,few,TRBD1,TRBJ2-7,TGCAGTGCTAGATCCGACAGGGGGGGATACGAGCAGTACTTC,CSARSDRGGYEQYF
TRBV7-2,16,many,.,TRBJ2-1,TGTGCCAGCAGCCCTCAAGCCAGCGCCCGTGAAGGTGAGCAGTTCTTC,CASSPQASAREGEQFF
TRBV12-3/TRBV12-4,12,.,TRBD2,TRBJ2-7,TGTGCCAGCAGCTCCCTAGCGGACGAGCAGTACTTC,CASSSLADEQYF
TRBV3-1,13,.,.,TRBJ2-3,TGTGCCAGCAGCCCAGAACTATCCGATACGCAGTATTTT,CASSPELSDTQYF
TRBV4-1,16,.,TRBD1,TRBJ1-4,TGCGCCAGCAGCCAAGATTCCAGGACAGGGAACGAAAAACTGTTTTTT,CASSQDSRTGNEKLFF